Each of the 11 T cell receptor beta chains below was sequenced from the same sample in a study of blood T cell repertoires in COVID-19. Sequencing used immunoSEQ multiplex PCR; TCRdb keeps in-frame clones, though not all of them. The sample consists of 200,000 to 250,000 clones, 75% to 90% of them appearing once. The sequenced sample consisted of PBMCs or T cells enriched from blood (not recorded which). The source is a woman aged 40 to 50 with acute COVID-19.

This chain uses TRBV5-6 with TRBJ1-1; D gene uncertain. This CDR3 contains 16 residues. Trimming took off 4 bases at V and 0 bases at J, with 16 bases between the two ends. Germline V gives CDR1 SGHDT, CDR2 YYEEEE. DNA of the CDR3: TGTGCCAGCAGCCCCCCTTGGAGTCATTTGAACACTGAAGCTTTCTTT. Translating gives CASSPPWSHLNTEAFF.

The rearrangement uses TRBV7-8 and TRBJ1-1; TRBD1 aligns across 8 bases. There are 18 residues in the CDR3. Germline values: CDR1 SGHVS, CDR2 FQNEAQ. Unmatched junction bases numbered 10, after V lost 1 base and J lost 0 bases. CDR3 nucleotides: TGTGCCAGCAGCTTAGTGGTTCGGACAGGGCCCTTGAACACTGAAGCTTTCTTT. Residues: CASSLVVRTGPLNTEAFF.

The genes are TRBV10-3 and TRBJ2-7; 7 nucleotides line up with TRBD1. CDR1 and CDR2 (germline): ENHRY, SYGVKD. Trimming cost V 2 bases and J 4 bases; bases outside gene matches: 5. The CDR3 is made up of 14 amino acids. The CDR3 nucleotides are TGTGCCATCAGTGAGCGGACAGGCGGTTACGAGCAGTACTTC. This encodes CAISERTGGYEQYF.

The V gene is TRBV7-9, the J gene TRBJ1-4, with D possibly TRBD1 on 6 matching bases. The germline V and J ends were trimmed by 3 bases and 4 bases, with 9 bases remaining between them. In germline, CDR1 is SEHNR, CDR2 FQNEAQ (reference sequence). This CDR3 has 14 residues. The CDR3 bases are TGTGCCAGCAGCTTCGGACAGTTTAATGAAAAACTGTTTTTT. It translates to CASSFGQFNEKLFF.

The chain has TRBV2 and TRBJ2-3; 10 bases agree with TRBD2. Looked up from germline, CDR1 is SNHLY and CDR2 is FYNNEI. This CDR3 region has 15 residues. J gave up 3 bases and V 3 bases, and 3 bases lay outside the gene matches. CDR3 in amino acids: CASSDAAGGTDTQYF. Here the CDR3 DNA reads TGTGCCAGCAGTGACGCAGCGGGGGGGACAGATACGCAGTATTTT. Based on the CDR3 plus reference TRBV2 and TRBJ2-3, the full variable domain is EPEVTQTPSHQVTQMGQEVILRCVPISNHLYFYWYRQILGQKVEFLVSFYNNEISEKSEIFDDQFSVERPDGSNFTLKIRSTKLEDSAMYFCASSDAAGGTDTQYFGPGTRLTVL.

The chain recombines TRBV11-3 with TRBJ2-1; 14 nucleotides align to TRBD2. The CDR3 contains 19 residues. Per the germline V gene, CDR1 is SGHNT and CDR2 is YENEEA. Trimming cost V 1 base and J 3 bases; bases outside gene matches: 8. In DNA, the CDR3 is TGTGCCAGCAGCTTAGGTACGGGACTAGCGGGGGTCAACTACAATGAGCAGTTCTTC. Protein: CASSLGTGLAGVNYNEQFF.

DNA of the CDR3: TGTGCCAGCAGCTTTTTAGAGCGGGGGGGGCGAGATACGCAGTATTTT. Its protein is CASSFLERGGRDTQYF. The chain recombines TRBV7-8 with TRBJ2-3; 10 bases match TRBD2. The CDR3 runs 16 residues. J lost 5 bases, V lost 3 bases, and 8 bases had no gene match. Germline loops: CDR1 SGHVS, CDR2 FQNEAQ. The full variable domain, rest sourced from reference TRBV7-8 and TRBJ2-3, is GAGVSQSPRYKVAKRGQDVALRCDPISGHVSLFWYQQALGQGPEFLTYFQNEAQLDKSGLPSDRFFAERPEGSVSTLKIQRTQQEDSAVYLCASSFLERGGRDTQYFGPGTRLTVL.

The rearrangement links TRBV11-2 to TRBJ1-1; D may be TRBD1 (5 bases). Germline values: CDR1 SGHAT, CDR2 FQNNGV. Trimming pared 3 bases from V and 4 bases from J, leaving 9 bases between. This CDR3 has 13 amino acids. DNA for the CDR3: TGTGCCAGCAGCTTGACGACAGTCACTGAAGCTTTCTTT. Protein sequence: CASSLTTVTEAFF.

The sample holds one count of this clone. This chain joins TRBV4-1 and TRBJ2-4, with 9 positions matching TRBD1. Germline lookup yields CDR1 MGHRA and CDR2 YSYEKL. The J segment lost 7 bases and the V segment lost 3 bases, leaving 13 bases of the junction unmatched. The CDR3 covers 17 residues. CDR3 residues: CASSQITGGGMVNIQYF. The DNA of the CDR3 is TGCGCCAGCAGCCAGATCACAGGGGGCGGAATGGTGAACATTCAGTACTTC.

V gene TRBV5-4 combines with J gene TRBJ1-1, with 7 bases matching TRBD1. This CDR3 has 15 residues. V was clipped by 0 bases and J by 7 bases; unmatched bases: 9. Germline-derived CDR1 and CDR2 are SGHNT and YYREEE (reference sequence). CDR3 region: CASSLGTIRDSEAFF. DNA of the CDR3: TGTGCCAGCAGCTTGGGGACCATAAGGGACAGTGAAGCTTTCTTT.

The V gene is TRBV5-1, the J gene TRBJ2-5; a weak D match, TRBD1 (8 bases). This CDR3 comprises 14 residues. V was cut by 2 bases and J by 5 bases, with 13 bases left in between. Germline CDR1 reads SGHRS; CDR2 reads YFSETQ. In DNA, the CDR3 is TGCGCCAGCAGCTTACAGGGGGGGTCGGAGACCCAGTACTTC. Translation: CASSLQGGSETQYF.